This TCR beta chain was sequenced for a study of OX40 agonist ivuxolimab in advanced cancers. This clone appeared a few times. CDR3 length: 17 residues. V trimming: 4 bases; J trimming: 4 bases; junction bases outside the gene matches: 9. The germline V gene has CDR1 PRHDT and CDR2 FYEKMQ (reference sequence). Profiling relied on immunoSEQ multiplex PCR, and the TCRdb table lists in-frame clones only, not all of them. The data show tens of thousands of clones, 70% to 90% seen once. This chain connects TRBV13 to TRBJ1-3, with 11 bases matching TRBD1. This receptor was taken from an adult with an advanced solid tumor such as melanoma, head and neck, liver or kidney cancer. This sample comprised CD4+ or CD8+ T cells sorted from blood, obtained in a trial of the OX40 agonist ivuxolimab. The CDR3 bases are TGTGCCAGCAGCTACGGACAGGGGGCGCTCGGGGGAAACACCATATATTTT. Translation gives CASSYGQGALGGNTIYF.